These 19 T cell receptor beta chains were sequenced from one sample in a study of CD8+ T cells in alopecia areata. Once RNA had been extracted, it was reverse transcribed into cDNA to act as the sequencing template. Profiled with immunoSEQ multiplex PCR; TCRdb holds only in-frame clones, not every one. The data show 150,000 to 200,000 clones, 59% seen once. Material: CD4+ T cells sorted from blood, obtained at week 0. All receptors derive from a human donor with alopecia areata.

The chain is built from TRBV6-5 and TRBJ2-7, with TRBD2 matching 7 bases. The CDR3 has 15 residues. After removal of 2 bases from V and 0 bases from J, the junction contained 4 bases not matched to a gene. CDR1 is MNHEY and CDR2 is SVGAGI in the germline V gene. CDR3 amino acids: CASSYGRVSSYEQYF. In nucleotides, the CDR3 is TGTGCCAGCAGTTACGGGAGGGTGAGCTCCTACGAGCAGTACTTC.

The chain carries TRBV29-1 and TRBJ2-7; 13 nucleotides line up with TRBD2. The germline V gene has CDR1 SQVTM and CDR2 ANQGSEA. Unmatched junction bases numbered 3, after V lost 7 bases and J lost 0 bases. The CDR3 length is 14 residues. CDR3 sequence (DNA): TGCAGCGCCGGACTAGCGGGGGACTCCTACGAGCAGTACTTC. This encodes CSAGLAGDSYEQYF.

The chain joins TRBV29-1 to TRBJ1-5; no clear D gene. CDR1 is SQVTM, CDR2 ANQGSEA, per germline. The V and J ends lost 4 bases and 9 bases respectively, with 16 bases between them. The CDR3 sequence is 13 residues long. In nucleotides, the CDR3 is TGCAGCGTTGCGGAGGCCAGTCTTCTGCCCCAGCATTTT. The encoded protein is CSVAEASLLPQHF.

This clone has more than one count but fewer than ten. The chain uses TRBV29-1 and TRBJ1-1; D is unclear. The CDR3 covers 13 residues. V was trimmed by 3 bases and J by 3 bases, leaving 11 bases between them. Germline V gene sequence: CDR1 SQVTM, CDR2 ANQGSEA. CDR3 residues: CSVERVLDTEAFF. The CDR3 bases are TGCAGCGTTGAGAGGGTTTTGGACACTGAAGCTTTCTTT.

V usage is TRBV7-2 and J usage is TRBJ1-1, with TRBD1 as a possible D gene (5 bases). This CDR3 contains 13 residues. The V gene lost 7 bases and the J gene lost 3 bases, with 12 bases spanning the gap. The germline CDR1 and CDR2 sequences are SGHTA and FQGNSA. CDR3 in DNA: TGTGCCAGCAAGCAGGGCAGGGACACTGAAGCTTTCTTT. It translates to CASKQGRDTEAFF.

The chain employs TRBV2 and TRBJ2-6, with 8 bases identical to TRBD1. Germline V gene data show CDR1 as SNHLY and CDR2 as FYNNEI. The CDR3 extends over 15 amino acids. J lost 2 bases, V lost 5 bases, and 2 bases had no gene match. The DNA for the CDR3 is TGTGCCAGCAGTCCGACAGGGGCTGGGGCCAACGTCCTGACTTTC. Protein sequence: CASSPTGAGANVLTF.

The chain has TRBV13 and TRBJ2-1; 11 bases are a match to TRBD2. The trim removed 5 bases at V and 10 bases at J, leaving 7 bases unmatched. CDR1 and CDR2 (germline): PRHDT, FYEKMQ (reference sequence). The CDR3 sequence is 14 residues long. The CDR3 DNA reads TGTGCCAGCAGCCCCCAGACTAGCGGGGAGGAGCAGTTCTTC. It encodes CASSPQTSGEEQFF.

The chain uses TRBV19 and TRBJ1-5; TRBD1 matches at 9 bases. Germline V gene lookup returns CDR1 LNHDA and CDR2 SQIVND (reference sequence). Trimming cost V 6 bases and J 5 bases; bases outside gene matches: 8. The CDR3 spans 15 residues. The CDR3 DNA is TGTGCCAGTAGGGCTCCGGGACAGGGCCATCAGCCCCAGCATTTT. This encodes CASRAPGQGHQPQHF. The full variable domain, rest sourced from reference TRBV19 and TRBJ1-5, is DGGITQSPKYLFRKEGQNVTLSCEQNLNHDAMYWYRQDPGQGLRLIYYSQIVNDFQKGDIAEGYSVSREKKESFPLTVTSAQKNPTAFYLCASRAPGQGHQPQHFGDGTRLSIL.

This clone has a handful of counts. Here the CDR3 reads CAASGGLYGYTF. In nucleotides, the CDR3 is TGTGCCGCAAGTGGAGGGCTCTATGGCTACACCTTC. The chain has TRBV6-5 and TRBJ1-2; unclear D gene. The germline V and J ends were trimmed by 11 bases and 4 bases, with 14 bases remaining between them. CDR1 is MNHEY and CDR2 is SVGAGI in the germline V gene. The CDR3 has 12 residues.

The chain joins TRBV5-4 to TRBJ2-7, with 9 bases matching TRBD2. The V gene end was trimmed by 1 base and the J gene end by 0 bases; junction bases not matched to a gene: 2. CDR1 and CDR2 from the germline V gene are SGHNT and YYREEE (reference sequence). This CDR3 has 15 amino acids. CDR3: CASSLLAGSSYEQYF. For the CDR3, the DNA is TGTGCCAGCAGCTTGCTAGCGGGGAGCTCCTACGAGCAGTACTTC.

This clone occurred a few times. The J gene is TRBJ1-2, the V gene TRBV6-5; 9 bases align to TRBD1. V was clipped by 5 bases and J by 8 bases; unmatched bases: 6. Looked up from germline, CDR1 is MNHEY and CDR2 is SVGAGI. The CDR3 totals 13 residues. In DNA, the CDR3 is TGTGCCAGCAGTAGGACAGGGGCGCGAGGCTACACCTTC. It encodes CASSRTGARGYTF.

The chain carries TRBV29-1 and TRBJ2-5, with TRBD2 matching over 8 bases. CDR1 and CDR2 from the germline V gene are SQVTM and ANQGSEA. The CDR3 extends over 14 amino acids. Trimming cost V 3 bases and J 3 bases; bases outside gene matches: 6. Here the CDR3 reads CSVDRAGGKETQYF. In DNA, the CDR3 is TGCAGCGTTGATCGGGCGGGGGGCAAAGAGACCCAGTACTTC.

In this sample, this clone turned up a few times. The V call is TRBV29-1, the J call TRBJ2-3, with 7 bases identical to TRBD1. After removal of 8 bases from V and 1 base from J, the junction contained 6 bases not matched to a gene. This CDR3 contains 13 residues. Germline values: CDR1 SQVTM, CDR2 ANQGSEA. CDR3 DNA: TGCAGCACACGACAGGGCGGCACAGATACGCAGTATTTT. Its translation: CSTRQGGTDTQYF.

The chain carries TRBV6-1 and TRBJ2-7; D uncertain. The CDR3 sequence is 13 residues long. Deletions cut 2 bases from V and 6 bases from J, with 11 bases between. Germline assignment: CDR1 MNHNS and CDR2 SASEGT. Here the CDR3 DNA reads TGTGCCAGCAGTGAATCATGGGAAGGCGAGCAGTACTTC. Its translation is CASSESWEGEQYF.

CDR3 DNA: TGTGCCAGCAGCCATGGACAGGGTTTGGGTGAAGCTTTCTTT. This translates into CASSHGQGLGEAFF. The rearrangement uses TRBV7-9 and TRBJ1-1, with 8 bases matching TRBD1. The V segment lost 5 bases and the J segment 7 bases; nucleotides outside the gene matches: 9. CDR3 size: 14 residues. The germline V gene encodes CDR1 SEHNR and CDR2 FQNEAQ (reference sequence).

The chain couples TRBV2 to TRBJ2-2; D unresolved. Germline values: CDR1 SNHLY, CDR2 FYNNEI. V gave up 2 bases and J gave up 5 bases, with 15 bases separating them. The CDR3 is 16 residues long. CDR3 sequence reads: CASSELGPDRTGELFF. As DNA, the CDR3 is TGTGCCAGCAGTGAACTTGGGCCGGACCGTACCGGGGAGCTGTTTTTT.

This clone is a singleton in its sample. This chain links TRBV15 with TRBJ2-7, with 7 nucleotides matching TRBD1. The CDR3 runs to 12 residues. J lost 6 bases, V lost 5 bases, and 4 bases had no gene match. Germline CDR1 LNHNV, CDR2 YYDKDF (reference sequence). The CDR3 nucleotides read TGTGCCACCAGCTTAGGGGGCGGCGAGCAGTACTTC. It specifies CATSLGGGEQYF. Combining the CDR3 with reference TRBV15 and TRBJ2-7 gives the whole variable domain DAMVIQNPRYQVTQFGKPVTLSCSQTLNHNVMYWYQQKSSQAPKLLFHYYDKDFNNEADTPDNFQSRRPNTSFCFLDIRSPGLGDTAMYLCATSLGGGEQYFGPGTRLTVT.

The chain uses TRBV29-1 and TRBJ1-1; D gene unclear. Looked up from germline, CDR1 is SQVTM and CDR2 is ANQGSEA. The CDR3 is 11 amino acids. Trimming took off 7 bases at V and 8 bases at J, with 14 bases between the two ends. The CDR3 region has the DNA TGCAGCGCCCATGTCGGACCCGAAGCTTTCTTT. This encodes CSAHVGPEAFF. The variable domain in full, with the rest retrieved from reference TRBV29-1 and TRBJ1-1, is SAVISQKPSRDICQRGTSLTIQCQVDSQVTMMFWYRQQPGQSLTLIATANQGSEATYESGFVIDKFPISRPNLTFSTLTVSNMSPEDSSIYLCSAHVGPEAFFGQGTRLTVV.

This chain joins TRBV9 and TRBJ2-6; D unresolved. Germline V lookup: CDR1 SGDLS, CDR2 YYNGEE. V was pared by 0 bases and J by 2 bases, with 9 bases between. The length of the CDR3 is 16 residues. DNA for the CDR3: TGTGCCAGCAGCGTAGCTCCAGCTCCTGGGGCCAACGTCCTGACTTTC. This encodes CASSVAPAPGANVLTF.